The present entry profiles one T cell receptor (beta chain) with its context. Its antigen is not yet known. Per-nucleotide qualities are absent, and no much larger clonotype sits a single base away. Taken with the paper, the label for time point translates to: about 28 days (+/-7) after the second vaccine dose. Because spike-specific TCR depth and breadth did not differ between the two schedules, AZD1222 recipients who got a second dose at roughly 4 weeks were pooled with those who got a second dose at roughly 12 weeks. The vaccinee samples were drawn from two UK trials, COV001 and COV002, one of which was a single-blind randomized controlled phase 2/3 trial testing AZD1222 (ChAdOx1 nCoV-19) in healthy adults. Trial participant PBMC samples were collected at day 0 and day 28 after the second dose for TCRbeta chain sequencing. Counted from cysteine to phenylalanine, this CDR3 has 15 amino acids. The only DNA kept is the CDR3, 45 bases in frame from the first base. CDR1 and CDR2, looked up from the germline V gene, are SGDLS and YYNGEE. Trimming removed 4 bases from V and 3 bases from J; the gene matches leave 7 bases unexplained.

The CDR3 regions of human TCRbeta chains were subjected to immunosequencing. Per the source publication's procedure: Repertoire TCRs were matched against a reference library of SARS-CoV-2-specific TCRs generated with the MIRA antigen-specificity platform. Breadth was defined as the fraction of unique TCRs that were SARS-CoV-2-associated. Depth was defined as the fraction of total T cells that were SARS-CoV-2-associated. Using the MIRA data, each spike-specific TCR was mapped to the spike region that the TCR reacts to and placed in a CD4 or CD8 class. Log10-transformed breadth and depth values were compared by one-way ANOVA with Sidak's multiple comparisons tests. TCRdb took over this immuneACCESS table, retaining in-frame rearrangements with V and J assigned. Such tables are incomplete; in checked studies, under half of the missing clones stem from an unresolved V gene, and the remainder is unexplained. The DNA was the basis for D and trimming; V, J and clone size are from that table. Recorded for this sample are roughly 120,000 clones; 92% of them occurred a single time. The ten largest clones add up to around 1.6% of the sample.

This sample is drawn from a study of T cell responses to AZD1222 COVID-19 vaccine (dated by TCRdb to the early 2020s). The study in broad terms: TCR sequencing covered approximately 230 trial participants: 200 to 210 given two doses of AZD1222 and approximately 26 given two doses of MenACWY control vaccine. Enrollment into the trials was organized by age into subgroups of 18-55, 56-69 and 70-plus years, and those subgroups contained about 160, 30 and 59 TCR-sequenced participants, respectively. The research as a whole found: Reportedly, almost half of the unique spike-specific TCRs recognized epitopes lying outside the regions that are mutated in the B.1.351 and B.1.1.7 variants. Because no day 14 peak-response samples were available, repertoires were characterized only after the peak T cell response. The whole spike protein was spanned by vaccine-associated CD4 TCRs, and dominant responses were seen in regions 160-218 and 743-854. Spike-specific TCR breadth and depth rose significantly after two AZD1222 doses compared with day 0 and with MenACWY recipients. Conclusions about previously exposed vaccinees are limited, since just five to seven AZD1222 recipients were seropositive for SARS-CoV-2 at baseline. Participants were mostly white British and included more females than males, and it was suggested by the authors that clonal diversity may have been underestimated. The 56-69-year group was small, and its depth increase did not reach significance, likely because of low power.

Sequences were derived from peripheral blood, sampled 28 days after the second AZD1222 dose. The chain employs TRBV9 and TRBJ2-1; the central 7 bases match TRBD2. The sequence derives from an adult who received the AZD1222 COVID-19 vaccine. Here is the DNA: TGTGCCAGCAGCTTCGCGGGAGTTAACTACAATGAGCAGTTCTTC. It codes for CASSFAGVNYNEQFF.